The next 25 T cell receptor beta chains were all read from a single sample in a study of blood T cell repertoires in COVID-19. Assay: immunoSEQ multiplex PCR; the TCRdb copy retains only in-frame clones and omits some. The sample shows 300,000 to 450,000 clones, roughly 85% of them seen only once. The material sequenced was peripheral blood. These TCRs come from a woman between 18 and 29 years old with acute or convalescent COVID-19.

The chain uses TRBV19 and TRBJ2-1; tentatively, D is TRBD1 (5 bases). The germline V gene encodes CDR1 LNHDA and CDR2 SQIVND (reference sequence). Between the trimmed V and J ends, which lost 5 bases and 4 bases, there was a span of 15 bases. CDR3 size: 15 residues. CDR3 in DNA: TGTGCCAGTAGTGCACAGGCCCCGGTGTACAATGAGCAGTTCTTC. Amino acids: CASSAQAPVYNEQFF.

The rearrangement links TRBV19 to TRBJ1-2; tentatively, D is TRBD1 (6 bases). V lost 0 bases and J 2 bases, leaving 7 bases between the germline ends. Germline CDR1 and CDR2: LNHDA and SQIVND (reference sequence). The CDR3 has 14 amino acids. For the CDR3, the DNA is TGTGCCAGTAGTATAGACAGGGGAAACTATGGCTACACCTTC. Encoded protein: CASSIDRGNYGYTF.

The chain joins TRBV29-1 to TRBJ2-3; TRBD2 might be the D (6 bases). The CDR3 has 12 residues. CDR1 and CDR2 (germline): SQVTM, ANQGSEA. V lost 7 bases to trimming and J lost 6 bases, with 14 bases between them. CDR3 DNA sequence: TGCAGCGGCGATGGGGGGTCGGATACGCAGTATTTT. It codes for CSGDGGSDTQYF.

This clone has only a few counts. The rearrangement joins TRBV30 to TRBJ1-2, with 7 bases identical to TRBD1. This CDR3 has 14 residues. V dropped 2 bases and J dropped 5; count of bases not matched to a gene: 8. Per germline, CDR1 GTSNPN and CDR2 SVGIG (reference sequence). CDR3 sequence reads: CAWSSEGAGYGYTF. The CDR3, as DNA: TGTGCCTGGAGTTCGGAGGGGGCGGGGTATGGCTACACCTTC.

This clone was detected once. V and J are TRBV9 and TRBJ2-1; 8 nucleotides agree with TRBD1. CDR1 SGDLS and CDR2 YYNGEE come from the germline V gene. CDR3 length equals 15 residues. The ends lost 4 bases at V and 8 bases at J; junction bases unmatched: 11. The CDR3 nucleotides are TGTGCCAGCAGCTCCCCCGGACAGGGATCCCATGAGCAGTTCTTC. It encodes CASSSPGQGSHEQFF.

The chain has TRBV10-1 and TRBJ1-1; no firm D call. The CDR3 is made up of 13 amino acids. Trimming shortened V by 5 bases and J by 1 base, and 8 bases separated the two germline ends. Germline CDR1 reads WNHNN; CDR2 reads SYGVQD (reference sequence). CDR3 amino acids: CASSKSENTEAFF. In DNA, the CDR3 is TGCGCCAGCAGTAAATCAGAGAACACTGAAGCTTTCTTT.

This rearrangement joins TRBV11-2 to TRBJ2-3; TRBD1 matches at 7 bases. V shed 4 bases and J 6 bases; nucleotides not matched to a gene: 13. The CDR3 sequence is 16 residues long. CDR1 and CDR2 from the germline V gene are SGHAT and FQNNGV. This CDR3 reads CASSSGQDPSVDTQYF. Here the CDR3 DNA reads TGTGCCAGCAGCTCCGGACAGGACCCCTCAGTTGATACGCAGTATTTT.

This sequence joins TRBV6-6 and TRBJ1-4, with TRBD1 as a possible D gene (6 bases). The CDR3 contains 14 residues. V was cut by 0 bases and J by 12 bases, with 14 bases left in between. From germline, CDR1 is MNHNY and CDR2 SVGAGI (reference sequence). CDR3 sequence reads: CASSYSRTGWELFF. The DNA for the CDR3 is TGTGCCAGCAGTTACTCGAGAACAGGGTGGGAACTGTTTTTT.

This clone was picked up a small number of times. The sample carries other DNA sequences with the same CDR3. The CDR3, as DNA: TGCGCCAGCAGCTTGGGCGGAACTAATGAAAAACTGTTTTTT. This gives the protein CASSLGGTNEKLFF. V is TRBV5-1 and J is TRBJ1-4; the D is unclear. The V gene's germline CDR1 is SGHRS and CDR2 YFSETQ. Trimming cost V 0 bases and J 1 base, with 4 bases left between them. The CDR3 covers 14 residues.

This rearrangement joins TRBV2 to TRBJ1-4; tentative D call: TRBD1 (5 bases). The CDR3 length is 13 residues. Trimming stripped 7 bases from V and 10 bases from J, with 16 bases between. Per the germline V gene, CDR1 is SNHLY and CDR2 is FYNNEI. The CDR3 bases are TGTGCCAGCACGTCGGGGGAGTTCGGAAAACTGTTTTTT. Its translation: CASTSGEFGKLFF.

This clone was seen a handful of times. The J gene is TRBJ2-1, the V gene TRBV5-1; TRBD1 is a possible D gene (6 bases). Per the germline V gene, CDR1 is SGHRS and CDR2 is YFSETQ. V lost 0 bases and J lost 2, with 15 bases in between. The CDR3 covers 17 residues. CDR3 amino acids: CASSLGGGGGPYNEQFF. The CDR3 DNA sequence: TGCGCCAGCAGCTTGGGAGGTGGGGGCGGACCCTACAATGAGCAGTTCTTC.

The chain couples TRBV27 to TRBJ1-6, with D perhaps matching TRBD1 (5 bases). With 7 bases removed from V and 7 bases from J, the gap between germline ends came to 20 bases. Germline V gene sequence: CDR1 MNHEY, CDR2 SMNVEV (reference sequence). The CDR3 loop spans 16 amino acids. The CDR3 loop reads CASTPGGGIYNSPLHF. In DNA, the CDR3 is TGTGCCAGCACCCCAGGTGGGGGGATTTACAATTCACCCCTCCACTTT.

This clone came up once. The CDR3 loop reads CASSALGEQFF. The DNA for the CDR3 is TGTGCCAGCAGTGCCCTCGGTGAGCAGTTCTTC. V usage is TRBV6-6 and J usage is TRBJ2-1; D unresolved. Trimming took off 5 bases at V and 9 bases at J, with 8 bases between the two ends. Germline V lookup: CDR1 MNHNY, CDR2 SVGAGI (reference sequence). This CDR3 region has 11 residues.

As to this clone: The junction does not match germline at one end; this may be a read error. The chain is built from TRBV12-5 and TRBJ2-4; 9 bases map to TRBD1. The germline V gene encodes CDR1 LGHNT and CDR2 FRNRAP. The CDR3 is 12 residues long. DNA of the CDR3: TGTGCTAGTGGTCCCGGGACAGGGTTCTGGGACTTC. This gives the protein CASGPGTGFWDF.

CDR3 DNA sequence: TGTGCCAGCAGCCTCCAGGGACGGGGGGCCTACGAGCAGTACTTC. Protein sequence: CASSLQGRGAYEQYF. The chain employs TRBV27 and TRBJ2-7, with 7 positions matching TRBD2. The trim removed 6 bases at V and 2 bases at J, leaving 10 bases unmatched. The length of the CDR3 is 15 residues. Germline V CDR1 and CDR2: MNHEY, SMNVEV (reference sequence).

The V gene is TRBV28, the J gene TRBJ2-2; 9 bases match TRBD1. Germline CDR1 reads MDHEN; CDR2 reads SYDVKM. J lost 3 bases, V lost 2 bases, and 4 bases had no gene match. The CDR3 totals 16 residues. The CDR3 sequence: CASSLNRDRDTGELFF. CDR3 sequence (DNA): TGTGCCAGCAGTTTAAACCGGGACAGGGACACCGGGGAGCTGTTTTTT.

The chain employs TRBV7-3 and TRBJ2-1; D remains ambiguous. The germline gives CDR1 SGHTA, CDR2 FQGTGA. The germline V and J ends were trimmed by 5 bases and 4 bases, with 9 bases remaining between them. There are 13 residues in the CDR3. The CDR3 DNA follows: TGTGCCAGCAGCGAGAGGTCTTACAATGAGCAGTTCTTC. Its protein product is CASSERSYNEQFF.

The sample holds a few counts of this clone. The chain joins TRBV6-6 to TRBJ2-7; possible D gene TRBD2, 5 bases. Germline CDR1 MNHNY, CDR2 SVGAGI (reference sequence). Trimming removed 8 bases from V and 6 bases from J, with 11 bases in between. The CDR3 extends over 11 amino acids. The CDR3 nucleotides are TGTGCCAGCGTAGTGGGAGTCGAGCAGTACTTC. This translates into CASVVGVEQYF.

For the CDR3, the DNA is TGTGCCGCCGGGGACTATGGCTACACCTTC. It codes for CAAGDYGYTF. The gene calls are TRBV6-5 and TRBJ1-2; D is unresolved. The CDR3 sequence is 10 residues long. Germline CDR1 and CDR2: MNHEY and SVGAGI. Trimming took off 11 bases at V and 3 bases at J, with 7 bases between the two ends.

The V call is TRBV29-1, the J call TRBJ2-2; 7 bases fit TRBD1. The ends lost 3 bases at V and 15 bases at J; junction bases unmatched: 10. This CDR3 has 12 residues. Germline CDR1 and CDR2: SQVTM and ANQGSEA. CDR3 in DNA: TGCAGCGTTGAGGCAGGGGGTGGGTTGATGTTTTTT. It translates to CSVEAGGGLMFF.

The chain recombines TRBV2 with TRBJ1-3; TRBD1 might be the D (6 bases). CDR1 is SNHLY, CDR2 FYNNEI, per germline. The CDR3 totals 15 residues. V lost 4 bases and J 3 bases, leaving 13 bases between the germline ends. The CDR3 coding sequence is TGTGCCAGCAGTGTCCCGACAGGCTTTGGAAACACCATATATTTT. Translated, it gives CASSVPTGFGNTIYF.

The gene calls are TRBV11-1 and TRBJ1-2; 9 bases line up with TRBD1. With 7 bases clipped from V and 6 bases from J, the junction kept 9 bases outside the gene matches. The germline gives CDR1 SGHAT, CDR2 FQDESV (reference sequence). The CDR3 is made up of 14 amino acids. CDR3 sequence: CASTETGGFDGYTF. For the CDR3, the DNA is TGTGCCAGCACCGAGACAGGGGGTTTCGATGGCTACACCTTC.

This chain's CDR3 is CASSGTRGAMPNEQFF. CDR3 nucleotide sequence: TGTGCCAGCAGCGGAACCCGGGGGGCCATGCCGAATGAGCAGTTCTTC. The chain recombines TRBV9 with TRBJ2-1, with TRBD2 as a possible D gene (7 bases). Trimming shortened V by 3 bases and J by 7 bases, and 20 bases separated the two germline ends. There are 16 residues in the CDR3. Per the germline V gene, CDR1 is SGDLS and CDR2 is YYNGEE.

This clone showed up just once. This rearrangement joins TRBV5-6 to TRBJ2-7; TRBD1 matches 7 bases. Germline loops: CDR1 SGHDT, CDR2 YYEEEE. V lost 3 bases to trimming and J lost 0 bases; unmatched junction nucleotides: 6. The CDR3 runs to 15 residues. This chain's CDR3 is CASSWRQGPSYEQYF. Written as DNA, the CDR3 is TGTGCCAGCAGCTGGAGACAGGGACCCTCCTACGAGCAGTACTTC.

The chain is built from TRBV4-1 and TRBJ1-5; TRBD1 aligns across 8 bases. The CDR3 covers 17 residues. Looked up from germline, CDR1 is MGHRA and CDR2 is YSYEKL. The V segment lost 0 bases and the J segment 5 bases; nucleotides outside the gene matches: 9. Here the CDR3 reads CASSQDMSGRGHQPQHF. In nucleotides, the CDR3 is TGCGCCAGCAGCCAAGATATGTCTGGCAGGGGGCATCAGCCCCAGCATTTT.